The 32 T cell receptor beta chains reported below all come from one sample, sequenced in a study of neurological immune-mediated disorders. TCRdb used MiXCR to reprocess the 5' RACE reads, holding one entry per CDR3 protein. The sample holds tens of thousands of distinct CDR3 sequences, around a tenth seen once. Time point meaning: longitudinal time-point 2. Sample: PBMCs. The source is a man aged 25-45 years in good health.

The sample holds many counts of this clonotype. This rearrangement joins TRBV12-3 or TRBV12-4 to TRBJ2-7; 7 bases line up with TRBD1. V lost 10 bases and J lost 2; bases outside the gene matches: 8. This CDR3 region has 13 residues. This chain's CDR3 is CATTDRATYEQYF. The CDR3 coding sequence is TGTGCCACCACCGACAGGGCAACCTACGAGCAGTACTTC.

In this sample, this clonotype turned up many times. The chain combines TRBV7-8 with TRBJ2-5; 7 positions match TRBD2. This CDR3 has 16 amino acids. CDR1 and CDR2 (germline): SGHVS, FQNEAQ. Trimming at V came to 5 bases and at J to 2 bases, leaving 11 bases not matched to a gene. The CDR3 loop is CASSLPRGGGQETQYF. In DNA, the CDR3 is TGTGCCAGCAGCCTCCCCCGGGGCGGGGGACAAGAGACCCAGTACTTC.

At least ten counts were recorded for this clonotype. The rearrangement joins TRBV7-9 to TRBJ1-1, with no clear D. The germline V gene has CDR1 SEHNR and CDR2 FQNEAQ (reference sequence). V lost 3 bases and J 0 bases, leaving 14 bases between the germline ends. The CDR3 has 16 amino acids. CDR3 region: CASSFNPDRLNTEAFF. CDR3 nucleotides: TGTGCCAGCAGCTTCAACCCCGACCGACTGAACACTGAAGCTTTCTTT.

The table lists this clonotype with many counts. The V call is TRBV12-3 or TRBV12-4, the J call TRBJ2-4; no firm D call. The CDR3 consists of 13 residues. V lost 5 bases and J lost 6, with 11 bases in between. The CDR3 region is CASSPIGPNIQYF. The DNA for the CDR3 is TGTGCCAGCAGTCCTATTGGCCCAAACATTCAGTACTTC.

The sample holds many counts of this clonotype. The rearrangement joins TRBV12-3 or TRBV12-4 to TRBJ2-5; D is unclear. CDR3 length: 12 residues. V lost 3 bases and J lost 5, with 7 bases in between. The DNA for the CDR3 is TGTGCCAGCAGTTTTCTTGGGGAGACCCAGTACTTC. Translated, it gives CASSFLGETQYF.

The table lists this clonotype with many counts. The chain combines TRBV4-2 with TRBJ1-4; 7 positions agree with TRBD1. V lost 0 bases to trimming and J lost 8 bases; unmatched junction nucleotides: 9. Per the germline V gene, CDR1 is LGHNA and CDR2 is YNFKEQ. This CDR3 has 16 residues. CDR3 loop: CASSQDLSGGGEKLFF. The CDR3, as DNA: TGTGCCAGCAGCCAAGATCTTTCAGGGGGTGGAGAAAAACTGTTTTTT.

This clonotype was recorded many times. The chain employs TRBV5-5 and TRBJ1-1; no clear D. V dropped 1 base and J dropped 3 bases, with 13 bases sitting between them. The CDR3 length is 15 residues. Germline V CDR1 and CDR2: SGHKS, YYEKEE (reference sequence). The CDR3 coding sequence is TGTGCCAGCAGCTTGTACTTGGGGTTGGACACTGAAGCTTTCTTT. This translates into CASSLYLGLDTEAFF.

This clonotype is labeled medium-sized (0.01 to 0.1%). The chain recombines TRBV29-1 with TRBJ1-2; D uncertain. V shed 7 bases and J shed 1 base, with 22 bases lying between them. The CDR3 is 16 residues long. CDR1 SQVTM and CDR2 ANQGSEA come from the germline V gene. In DNA, the CDR3 is TGCAGCGGTGGCCCCTTTGCGCGATCTAATAACTATGGCTACACCTTC. This translates into CSGGPFARSNNYGYTF.

The genes are TRBV10-2 and TRBJ2-1; the D gene is possibly TRBD2 (7 bases). This CDR3 is 15 amino acids long. The V end was cut by 3 bases, the J end by 3 bases, with 12 bases between. Germline V gene data show CDR1 as WSHSY and CDR2 as SAAADI. The CDR3 nucleotides are TGCGCCAGCAGTGATGGGGGGGGCATCTACAATGAGCAGTTCTTC. Its translation is CASSDGGGIYNEQFF.

This clonotype was counted many times. This rearrangement joins TRBV5-1 to TRBJ2-2; tentatively, D is TRBD1 (6 bases). The length of the CDR3 is 15 residues. Trimming shortened V by 4 bases and J by 0 bases, and 10 bases separated the two germline ends. The germline V gene encodes CDR1 SGHRS and CDR2 YFSETQ. The CDR3 reads CASSHRDTNTGELFF. CDR3 nucleotide sequence: TGCGCCAGCAGCCACCGGGACACGAACACCGGGGAGCTGTTTTTT.

This clonotype is labeled medium-sized. The chain employs TRBV28 and TRBJ2-1; possible D gene TRBD1, 6 bases. Trimming left V 5 bases short and J 10 bases short, with 12 bases between. The CDR3 covers 12 residues. Germline assignment: CDR1 MDHEN and CDR2 SYDVKM. The CDR3 DNA sequence: TGTGCCAGCAGTCCAACAGGGAACGAGCAGTTCTTC. Translated, it gives CASSPTGNEQFF.

This clonotype was observed at least ten times. The chain has TRBV20-1 and TRBJ1-2, with D uncertain. Germline V gene sequence: CDR1 DFQATT, CDR2 SNEGSKA (reference sequence). V was clipped by 6 bases and J by 5 bases, with 10 bases between them. This CDR3 spans 11 amino acids. CDR3 DNA: TGCAGTGCCCCTGACTTGTATGGCTACACCTTC. The encoded protein is CSAPDLYGYTF.

This clonotype was detected many times. The chain combines TRBV10-3 with TRBJ2-7; D not resolved. CDR1 is ENHRY, CDR2 SYGVKD, per germline. The CDR3 has 14 amino acids. The V and J ends lost 6 bases and 4 bases respectively, with 16 bases between them. The chain's CDR3 is CAIRSAQMGYEQYF. CDR3 sequence (DNA): TGTGCCATCAGAAGCGCGCAGATGGGGTACGAGCAGTACTTC.

There are many counts of this clonotype. V is TRBV15 and J is TRBJ2-3; maybe TRBD2 (5 bases). Trimming took off 9 bases at V and 6 bases at J, with 10 bases between the two ends. The germline V gene encodes CDR1 LNHNV and CDR2 YYDKDF (reference sequence). CDR3 length: 11 amino acids. The CDR3 here is CATRSVDTQYF. In DNA, the CDR3 is TGTGCCACTCGTAGCGTGGATACGCAGTATTTT.

In its sample, this clonotype was seen many times. V is TRBV7-9 and J is TRBJ2-1, with D possibly matching TRBD2 (6 bases). V lost 1 base and J 7 bases, leaving 14 bases between the germline ends. Germline V CDR1 and CDR2: SEHNR, FQNEAQ (reference sequence). The CDR3 is 15 amino acids. The DNA for the CDR3 is TGTGCCAGCAGCTTAGACAGTCGAGCGGGTAATGAGCAGTTCTTC. It translates to CASSLDSRAGNEQFF.

This clonotype was observed at least ten times. The V gene is TRBV5-1, the J gene TRBJ1-1, with TRBD1 matching 12 bases. The trim removed 3 bases at V and 6 bases at J, leaving 3 bases unmatched. Germline V gives CDR1 SGHRS, CDR2 YFSETQ. This CDR3 is built from 14 residues. Here the CDR3 reads CASSSGTGGSEAFF. The CDR3, as DNA: TGCGCCAGCAGCTCCGGGACAGGGGGCTCTGAAGCTTTCTTT.

Ten or more counts support this clonotype. This chain links TRBV3-1 with TRBJ2-2; D gene uncertain. From germline, CDR1 is LGHDT and CDR2 YNNKEL (reference sequence). V lost 1 base to trimming and J lost 9 bases, with 3 bases between them. The CDR3 is 11 amino acids. CDR3 nucleotides: TGTGCCAGCAGCCAAGCTTGGGAGCTGTTTTTT. Translation gives CASSQAWELFF.

This clonotype was picked up many times. V is TRBV28 and J is TRBJ2-7; D not resolved. V lost 5 bases, J lost 3 bases, and 14 bases lay in between. Germline V gene sequence: CDR1 MDHEN, CDR2 SYDVKM. This CDR3 contains 14 residues. CDR3 region: CASSTTFGFYEQYF. CDR3 coding DNA: TGTGCCAGCAGTACGACATTTGGCTTCTACGAGCAGTACTTC.

This clonotype appeared many times. The J gene is TRBJ2-3, the V gene TRBV12-3 or TRBV12-4, with 8 bases fitting TRBD1. The CDR3 contains 15 residues. Germline trimming cut 7 bases from V and 1 base from J; bases unmatched to any gene: 7. CDR3 protein: CASTLPGQGTDTQYF. The CDR3 nucleotides read TGTGCCAGCACACTACCGGGACAGGGCACAGATACGCAGTATTTT.

The table lists this clonotype with many counts. The chain joins TRBV2 to TRBJ1-2; 7 nucleotides match TRBD1. The CDR3 has 16 residues. Germline V gene data show CDR1 as SNHLY and CDR2 as FYNNEI. J gave up 0 bases and V 2 bases, and 6 bases lay outside the gene matches. Written as DNA, the CDR3 is TGTGCCAGCAGTGAACAGGGGGGGCCATCTAACTATGGCTACACCTTC. Translating it yields CASSEQGGPSNYGYTF.

This clonotype has a handful of counts. This chain links TRBV7-7 with TRBJ2-5; D gene uncertain. V was pared by 5 bases and J by 7 bases, with 14 bases between. Germline assignment: CDR1 SSHAT and CDR2 FNYEAQ (reference sequence). The CDR3 is 13 amino acids. CDR3 in amino acids: CASSPSRDGTQYF. The CDR3 coding sequence is TGTGCCAGCAGCCCCTCTAGAGACGGGACCCAGTACTTC. Full variable domain (outside the CDR3, taken from reference TRBV7-7 and TRBJ2-5): GAGVSQSPRYKVTKRGQDVTLRCDPISSHATLYWYQQALGQGPEFLTYFNYEAQPDKSGLPSDRFSAERPEGSISTLTIQRTEQRDSAMYRCASSPSRDGTQYFGPGTRLLVL.

The table lists this clonotype with many counts. The rearrangement joins TRBV4-2 to TRBJ2-1; no firm D call. Germline V CDR1 and CDR2: LGHNA, YNFKEQ. The CDR3 is 13 residues long. Trimming removed 3 bases from V and 4 bases from J, with 7 bases in between. The DNA for the CDR3 is TGTGCCAGCAGCCAGGGAAAGTACAATGAGCAGTTCTTC. It codes for CASSQGKYNEQFF.

In its sample, this clonotype was seen many times. V and J are TRBV4-3 and TRBJ1-2, with TRBD1 identical over 12 bases. Germline assignment: CDR1 LGHNA and CDR2 YSLEER. Germline trimming cut 1 base from V and 6 bases from J; bases unmatched to any gene: 6. The CDR3 consists of 16 residues. The CDR3 sequence is CASSQVGTGGFDGYTF. CDR3 nucleotides: TGCGCCAGCAGCCAAGTGGGGACAGGGGGCTTCGATGGCTACACCTTC.

This clonotype has at least ten counts. The chain has TRBV7-6 and TRBJ2-7; TRBD1 agrees at 7 bases. The germline V gene encodes CDR1 SGHVS and CDR2 FNYEAQ. The trim removed 4 bases at V and 6 bases at J, leaving 6 bases unmatched. The CDR3 covers 13 residues. The CDR3 bases are TGTGCCAGCAGCTCGGGACAGAGTGGCGAGCAGTACTTC. Its protein is CASSSGQSGEQYF. The whole variable domain, remainder taken from reference TRBV7-6 and TRBJ2-7, is GAGVSQSPRYKVTKRGQDVALRCDPISGHVSLYWYRQALGQGPEFLTYFNYEAQQDKSGLPNDRFSAERPEGSISTLTIQRTEQRDSAMYRCASSSGQSGEQYFGPGTRLTVT.

In this sample, this clonotype turned up many times. The chain links TRBV7-6 to TRBJ2-7, with D tentatively TRBD2 (7 bases). The CDR3 spans 15 residues. V gave up 5 bases and J gave up 1 base, with 15 bases separating them. Germline V gene lookup returns CDR1 SGHVS and CDR2 FNYEAQ. CDR3 loop: CASSRTGGDSYEQYF. The CDR3 DNA reads TGTGCCAGCAGCCGTACGGGGGGCGATTCCTACGAGCAGTACTTC.

Only a few counts were recorded for this clonotype. Possible read error: a much larger clone is one base away. The J gene is TRBJ2-2, the V gene TRBV5-1; maybe TRBD2 (6 bases). The CDR3 is made up of 14 amino acids. V was pared by 6 bases and J by 4 bases, with 13 bases between. Germline CDR1 and CDR2: SGHRS and YFSETQ. This chain's CDR3 is CASTMDYSTGELFF. The CDR3 region has the DNA TGCGCCAGCACCATGGACTATTCCACCGGGGAGCTGTTTTTT.

This clonotype was picked up many times. The chain carries TRBV5-1 and TRBJ2-3, with TRBD1 matching 8 bases. The CDR3 covers 15 residues. The germline V gene encodes CDR1 SGHRS and CDR2 YFSETQ. The trim removed 4 bases at V and 4 bases at J, leaving 8 bases unmatched. The chain's CDR3 is CASSTGTGGADTQYF. In DNA, the CDR3 is TGCGCCAGCAGCACCGGGACAGGCGGCGCAGATACGCAGTATTTT.

This clonotype was observed a handful of times. The chain links TRBV5-1 to TRBJ2-5, with D maybe TRBD2 (5 bases). The ends were cut back, 0 bases at V and 2 bases at J, with 8 bases in the middle. The germline V gene has CDR1 SGHRS and CDR2 YFSETQ. This CDR3 contains 14 residues. CDR3 in amino acids: CASSLEAAQETQYF. In DNA, the CDR3 is TGCGCCAGCAGCTTGGAAGCGGCGCAAGAGACCCAGTACTTC.

This clonotype appeared a single time. This chain links TRBV9 with TRBJ2-3; TRBD2 aligns across 11 bases. Germline CDR1 and CDR2: SGDLS and YYNGEE. V shed 0 bases and J 13 bases; nucleotides not matched to a gene: 16. The length of the CDR3 is 17 residues. The CDR3 reads CASSVGVAGGRTDMKYF. CDR3 nucleotide sequence: TGTGCCAGCAGCGTAGGGGTAGCGGGAGGGCGGACAGATATGAAGTATTTT.

This clonotype was counted many times. V and J are TRBV29-1 and TRBJ2-7; possibly TRBD1 for D (6 bases). V dropped 3 bases and J dropped 3 bases, with 12 bases sitting between them. CDR3 size: 13 residues. The germline gives CDR1 SQVTM, CDR2 ANQGSEA. As DNA, the CDR3 is TGCAGCGTTGAGGGGGCAGGAGTCTACGAGCAGTACTTC. This translates into CSVEGAGVYEQYF.

This clonotype was seen ten or more times. V and J are TRBV12-3 or TRBV12-4 and TRBJ2-2; 8 bases match TRBD2. The V segment lost 5 bases and the J segment 10 bases; nucleotides outside the gene matches: 6. The CDR3 spans 13 residues. The CDR3 spells CASSRTSRPELFF. CDR3 nucleotide sequence: TGTGCCAGCAGTCGGACTAGCAGGCCGGAGCTGTTTTTT.

At least ten counts were recorded for this clonotype. V gene TRBV20-1 combines with J gene TRBJ1-1; 8 bases agree with TRBD1. The CDR3 extends over 14 amino acids. V lost 5 bases and J lost 4; bases outside the gene matches: 9. Germline V gene sequence: CDR1 DFQATT, CDR2 SNEGSKA (reference sequence). CDR3 amino acids: CSARQGTTSTEAFF. CDR3 in DNA: TGCAGTGCTCGACAGGGGACAACCTCCACTGAAGCTTTCTTT.